This T cell receptor beta chain was observed in a study of blood T cell repertoires in COVID-19. Whole-study context: Samples of COVID-19 (acute and convalescent) were obtained from the United States, Italy and Spain.

Adults between about 18 and 95 years of age took part from 24 US areas. Clinical histories supplied by participants themselves formed the basis of cohort assignment. It was within 2 weeks before study entry that exposed participants met a COVID-19 case. The table came from immunoSEQ multiplex PCR; TCRdb's copy has only in-frame clones and leaves some out. This sample yields fewer than 350,000 clones, of which 85% are seen a single time; approximately 1.9% belongs to the top ten. The CDR3 length is 15 residues. Per germline, CDR1 LGHNA and CDR2 YNFKEQ. The V end was cut by 1 base, the J end by 8 bases, with 12 bases between.

Material: PBMCs or T cells enriched from blood (not recorded which). The rearrangement uses TRBV4-2 and TRBJ1-6; maybe TRBD1 (6 bases). This receptor was identified in a woman aged 25 to 39 who had been exposed to COVID-19. DNA for the CDR3: TGTGCCAGCAGCCAAGGGGACACTTCTTATTCACCCCTCCACTTT. Protein sequence: CASSQGDTSYSPLHF.